This entry is about one TCR beta chain. Its antigen is currently unknown. Original methodology: For the immunoSEQ data, sequences were junction-only without quality scores, so filtering differed. Profiling relied on immunoSEQ multiplex PCR, and the TCRdb table lists in-frame clones only, not all of them. The DNA gave D and trimming, while V, J and clone size come from that table. Counted here are more than 2 million clones, just under 95% occurring once; the ten biggest clones make up around 1.7%. V was shortened by 3 bases and J by 9 bases, with 17 bases between the two germline ends. This CDR3 contains 15 residues. Germline V gene data show CDR1 as MDHEN and CDR2 as SYDVKM. It was CD45RO-negative cells, positively selected for CCR7, that made up naive CD8 cells, with terminally differentiated effector memory CD45RA+ cells excluded. This sample stems from a study of shared clonotypes between healthy human individuals.

Study-wide results and limits: About 5% of naive CD4 clonotypes were shared across several donors. Clonotype sharing across donors was expected to vary with sequencing depth.

The gene calls are TRBV28 and TRBJ2-2, with a possible D match to TRBD1 (7 bases). The clonotype comes from a man aged 18 to 30 in good health. Some clones in this sample may be carry-over from other donors' samples. The specimen was naive CD8+ T cells from PBMCs. The CDR3 nucleotides read TGTGCCAGCAGTTTGCGCCAGGGGGGTATCCGGGAGCTGTTTTTT. It specifies CASSLRQGGIRELFF.